This T cell receptor (beta chain) emerged from a study of shared clonotypes between healthy human individuals. Across the study: Per donor, CD8 memory used one plate, CD8 naive used two, CD4 memory used three and CD4 naive used three.

Germline CDR1 and CDR2: SGHDN and FVKESK. With V trimmed by 4 bases and J by 6 bases, 5 bases remained unmatched. This CDR3 has 14 residues. Using immunoSEQ multiplex PCR, the repertoire was profiled, and TCRdb retains in-frame clones only, with some absent. The table lists under 130,000 clones, approximately 65% of them singletons. Free of recent acute infections or vaccinations, the donors were healthy HIV-negative adults. CD45RO+ cells and CCR7-negative CD45RA+ TemRA cells were combined as CD8 memory. This sequence was found in a woman aged 25 to 45 in good health. The material sequenced was memory CD8+ T cells sorted from blood. Indicated subset: CD45RO+ cells pooled with CCR7-negative TemRA cells. The rearrangement links TRBV14 to TRBJ2-4, with TRBD1 matching 8 bases. The CDR3 region is CASSPSGGGNIQYF. CDR3 bases: TGTGCCAGCAGCCCCTCAGGGGGCGGAAACATTCAGTACTTC.